Listed below are T cell receptor beta chains from one sample, sequenced in a study of radiation and T cells in renal cell carcinoma. Clones were sequenced by immunoSEQ multiplex PCR, and TCRdb holds only the in-frame ones, with some missing. The sample lists over 55,000 clones, around 77% occurring once. This specimen consisted of blood, obtained from a patient whose treatment included radiotherapy and nephrectomy. These receptor sequences come from a man aged 55 to 70 with renal cell carcinoma. Each CDR3 is given with its conserved first and last residue. Fields, in order: J gene, D gene, clone size, V gene, CDR3 length, CDR3 DNA, CDR3 protein. The D gene is left open where the match is weak. Expanded clones are given a class, and other clones once, few, many or no size at all.

j_call: TRBJ1-2
d_call: -
clone_size: -
v_call: TRBV13
cdr3_length: 23
cdr3_nt: TGTGCCAGCAGCTTACCCAGAGGAACTATCTCCGGACTGTATGGCGTCCTTGGCTATGGCTACACCTTC
cdr3_aa: CASSLPRGTISGLYGVLGYGYTF

j_call: TRBJ2-5
d_call: TRBD1
clone_size: -
v_call: TRBV7-8
cdr3_length: 13
cdr3_nt: TGTGCCAGCAGCCCGGGACAGGGAGAGACCCAGTACTTC
cdr3_aa: CASSPGQGETQYF

j_call: TRBJ1-2
d_call: -
clone_size: once
v_call: TRBV12-5
cdr3_length: 13
cdr3_nt: TGTGCTAGTGGTTTGGGACCTCCCTATGGCTACACCTTC
cdr3_aa: CASGLGPPYGYTF

j_call: TRBJ2-5
d_call: -
clone_size: -
v_call: TRBV7-9
cdr3_length: 17
cdr3_nt: TGTGCCAGCAGCCCGACGGGGAGCAGGGAGTACCAAGAGACCCAGTACTTC
cdr3_aa: CASSPTGSREYQETQYF

j_call: TRBJ2-3
d_call: TRBD2
clone_size: -
v_call: TRBV29-1
cdr3_length: 15
cdr3_nt: TGCAGCGTTGACCGGGGACTAGCGGGAGGAGGTACGCAGTATTTT
cdr3_aa: CSVDRGLAGGGTQYF

j_call: TRBJ2-7
d_call: -
clone_size: -
v_call: TRBV7-9
cdr3_length: 15
cdr3_nt: TGTGCCAGCAGCCCTAATGCAGGGACTGTCCACGAGCAGTACTTC
cdr3_aa: CASSPNAGTVHEQYF

j_call: TRBJ1-4
d_call: -
clone_size: -
v_call: TRBV19
cdr3_length: 13
cdr3_nt: TGTGCCAGTAGTATCCAAGGTGGTGAAAAACTGTTTTTT
cdr3_aa: CASSIQGGEKLFF

j_call: TRBJ2-3
d_call: -
clone_size: -
v_call: TRBV19
cdr3_length: 13
cdr3_nt: TGTGCCAGTAGGGTCAGGGGTGACGATACGCAGTATTTT
cdr3_aa: CASRVRGDDTQYF

j_call: TRBJ2-1
d_call: -
clone_size: once
v_call: TRBV5-4
cdr3_length: 13
cdr3_nt: TGTGCCAGCAGCTTCCGGGGCGGGGATGAGCAGTTCTTC
cdr3_aa: CASSFRGGDEQFF

j_call: TRBJ2-1
d_call: -
clone_size: -
v_call: TRBV11-3
cdr3_length: 14
cdr3_nt: TGTGCCAGCAGCCCTAATTCTCTACAGGGAGGGCAGTTCTTC
cdr3_aa: CASSPNSLQGGQFF

j_call: TRBJ2-3
d_call: -
clone_size: -
v_call: TRBV2
cdr3_length: 15
cdr3_nt: TGTGCCAGCAGCCTATTGACTCCCCCGAGTGATACGCAGTATTTT
cdr3_aa: CASSLLTPPSDTQYF

j_call: TRBJ2-5
d_call: -
clone_size: -
v_call: TRBV30
cdr3_length: 13
cdr3_nt: TGTGCCTGGAGTGTACGGGGTTCGAAGACCCAGTACTTC
cdr3_aa: CAWSVRGSKTQYF

j_call: TRBJ2-3
d_call: -
clone_size: -
v_call: TRBV27
cdr3_length: 13
cdr3_nt: TGTGCCAGCAGTTTGGGCACGACAGATACGCAGTATTTT
cdr3_aa: CASSLGTTDTQYF

j_call: TRBJ2-5
d_call: -
clone_size: once
v_call: TRBV11-3
cdr3_length: 16
cdr3_nt: TGTGCCAGCAGCTTGGGGGCAGTGGGGACCCAAGAGACCCAGTACTTC
cdr3_aa: CASSLGAVGTQETQYF

j_call: TRBJ2-3
d_call: TRBD1
clone_size: -
v_call: TRBV4-3
cdr3_length: 15
cdr3_nt: TGCGCCAGCAGCCAAGGGACAGGGGAAGCAGATACGCAGTATTTT
cdr3_aa: CASSQGTGEADTQYF

j_call: TRBJ1-6
d_call: -
clone_size: -
v_call: TRBV25-1
cdr3_length: 14
cdr3_nt: TGTGCCAGCAGTGACGGAGGGGGAAGTTCACCCCTCCACTTT
cdr3_aa: CASSDGGGSSPLHF

j_call: TRBJ2-2
d_call: -
clone_size: -
v_call: TRBV7-9
cdr3_length: 16
cdr3_nt: TGTGCCAGCAGCTTAGTGCTGGGAGGCTCCACCGGGGAGCTGTTTTTT
cdr3_aa: CASSLVLGGSTGELFF

j_call: TRBJ2-5
d_call: -
clone_size: -
v_call: TRBV14
cdr3_length: 16
cdr3_nt: TGTGCCAGCAGCCAAGATATCGGTGCCTTGGGGGAGACCCAGTACTTC
cdr3_aa: CASSQDIGALGETQYF

j_call: TRBJ2-5
d_call: -
clone_size: -
v_call: TRBV5-1
cdr3_length: 15
cdr3_nt: TGCGCCAGCAGCTTGGCCCCAGGACAACAAGAGACCCAGTACTTC
cdr3_aa: CASSLAPGQQETQYF

j_call: TRBJ1-5
d_call: -
clone_size: few
v_call: TRBV9
cdr3_length: 13
cdr3_nt: TGTGCCAGCAGCGTAGGATCGGGACAGCCCCAGCATTTT
cdr3_aa: CASSVGSGQPQHF

j_call: TRBJ1-2
d_call: -
clone_size: -
v_call: TRBV19
cdr3_length: 11
cdr3_nt: TGTGCCAGTTCCATAGGGTATGGCTACACCTTC
cdr3_aa: CASSIGYGYTF

j_call: TRBJ2-2
d_call: -
clone_size: -
v_call: TRBV5-1
cdr3_length: 16
cdr3_nt: TGCGCCAGCAGCTGGACCGGGACAACGAACACCGGGGAGCTGTTTTTT
cdr3_aa: CASSWTGTTNTGELFF

j_call: TRBJ1-1
d_call: TRBD1
clone_size: -
v_call: TRBV19
cdr3_length: 14
cdr3_nt: TGTGCCAGTAGTCTGACAGGGAGTTTAACTGAAGCTTTCTTT
cdr3_aa: CASSLTGSLTEAFF

j_call: TRBJ2-1
d_call: TRBD2
clone_size: -
v_call: TRBV5-1
cdr3_length: 16
cdr3_nt: TGCGCCAGCAGCTTGGGACTAGCGGTAGGAGGCAATGAGCAGTTCTTC
cdr3_aa: CASSLGLAVGGNEQFF

j_call: TRBJ1-5
d_call: TRBD1
clone_size: few
v_call: TRBV7-3
cdr3_length: 15
cdr3_nt: TGTGCCAGCAGACCGGACAGGGTGGCTACTCAGCCCCAGCATTTT
cdr3_aa: CASRPDRVATQPQHF

j_call: TRBJ1-1
d_call: TRBD1
clone_size: -
v_call: TRBV4-3
cdr3_length: 16
cdr3_nt: TGCGCCAGCAGCCAAAGGGGGACAGGGGAAGGGACTGAAGCTTTCTTT
cdr3_aa: CASSQRGTGEGTEAFF

j_call: TRBJ1-3
d_call: -
clone_size: -
v_call: TRBV5-1
cdr3_length: 18
cdr3_nt: TGCGCCAGCAGCGTTGACCCAACAGCGGGTTCCTCTGGAAACACCATATATTTT
cdr3_aa: CASSVDPTAGSSGNTIYF

j_call: TRBJ2-5
d_call: -
clone_size: -
v_call: TRBV18
cdr3_length: 13
cdr3_nt: TGTGCCAGCTCACCAAGGACGCAAGAGACCCAGTACTTC
cdr3_aa: CASSPRTQETQYF

j_call: TRBJ2-3
d_call: -
clone_size: -
v_call: TRBV6-5
cdr3_length: 14
cdr3_nt: TGTGCCAGCAGCAATAGGGACTCAGCAGATACGCAGTATTTT
cdr3_aa: CASSNRDSADTQYF

j_call: TRBJ2-3
d_call: TRBD2
clone_size: -
v_call: TRBV4-3
cdr3_length: 18
cdr3_nt: TGCGCCAGCAGCCAAGACCCCGGACTAGCGGGGGGGGTCGGTACGCAGTATTTT
cdr3_aa: CASSQDPGLAGGVGTQYF

j_call: TRBJ2-5
d_call: -
clone_size: once
v_call: TRBV14
cdr3_length: 15
cdr3_nt: TGTGCCAGCAGCCATACACTACCTCAGCGGGAGACCCAGTACTTC
cdr3_aa: CASSHTLPQRETQYF

j_call: TRBJ1-3
d_call: -
clone_size: -
v_call: TRBV6-5
cdr3_length: 14
cdr3_nt: TGTGCCAGCAGTTACGAGGGAATTGGAAACACCATATATTTT
cdr3_aa: CASSYEGIGNTIYF

j_call: TRBJ2-2
d_call: -
clone_size: -
v_call: TRBV18
cdr3_length: 15
cdr3_nt: TGTGCCAGCTCGCGGGGACAGACCAACACCGGGGAGCTGTTTTTT
cdr3_aa: CASSRGQTNTGELFF

j_call: TRBJ1-1
d_call: -
clone_size: -
v_call: TRBV6-5
cdr3_length: 14
cdr3_nt: TGTGCCAGCAGTTACTCGGAAGGGCGAACTGAAGCTTTCTTT
cdr3_aa: CASSYSEGRTEAFF

j_call: TRBJ1-5
d_call: -
clone_size: -
v_call: TRBV28
cdr3_length: 12
cdr3_nt: TGTGCCAGCGGAGGGTCAATTCAGCCCCAGCATTTT
cdr3_aa: CASGGSIQPQHF

j_call: TRBJ2-2
d_call: TRBD2
clone_size: once
v_call: TRBV7-2
cdr3_length: 18
cdr3_nt: TGTGCCAGCAGCTTCCCAGCGGGAGGGCCGGTTGGAACCGGGGAGCTGTTTTTT
cdr3_aa: CASSFPAGGPVGTGELFF

j_call: TRBJ1-2
d_call: -
clone_size: few
v_call: TRBV19
cdr3_length: 13
cdr3_nt: TGTGCCAGTAGAACCCAGGGGATCTATGGCTACACCTTC
cdr3_aa: CASRTQGIYGYTF